Listed below are T cell receptor beta chains from one sample, sequenced in a study of blood T cell repertoires in COVID-19. The protocol was immunoSEQ multiplex PCR, while the TCRdb copy is restricted to in-frame clones and leaves out a portion. The table lists approximately 130,000 clones, about 70% of them singletons. Sequenced sample: peripheral blood. The receptors derive from a woman in her 70s with acute or convalescent COVID-19. The CDR3 runs from the conserved cysteine through the conserved F or W. Each record gives: clone size, J gene, D gene, V gene, CDR3 protein, CDR3 DNA. D genes are given only for firm matches. Some rows mark clone size as missing; the rest say once, few, many or name a class of expanded clone.

>many|TRBJ2-2|-|TRBV19
CASSIQTGTGELFF
TGTGCCAGTAGTATTCAAACAGGGACCGGGGAGCTGTTTTTT
>-|TRBJ2-3|TRBD1|TRBV7-6
CASRSQGAITDTQYF
TGTGCCAGCAGGTCGCAGGGGGCTATCACAGATACGCAGTATTTT
>once|TRBJ2-1|-|TRBV4-1
CASSQDRGSNEQFF
TGCGCCAGCAGCCAAGACAGGGGATCGAATGAGCAGTTCTTC
>-|TRBJ1-2|TRBD1|TRBV7-9
CASSLTGRGYTF
TGTGCCAGCAGCTTGACAGGGAGGGGCTACACCTTC
>once|TRBJ2-7|TRBD2|TRBV12-3/TRBV12-4
CASSSSGRNEQYF
TGTGCCAGCAGCAGTAGCGGGAGAAACGAGCAGTACTTC
>-|TRBJ2-3|-|TRBV24-1
CATSDQGLGTDTQYF
TGTGCCACCAGTGACCAGGGATTGGGCACAGATACGCAGTATTTT
>few|TRBJ1-2|-|TRBV27
CASSLSPGLLYGYTF
TGTGCCAGCAGTTTATCACCAGGGCTCCTCTATGGCTACACCTTC
>-|TRBJ2-1|TRBD2|TRBV7-6
CASSLAPPGTSGVNEQFF
TGTGCCAGCAGCTTAGCGCCCCCCGGGACTAGCGGGGTCAATGAGCAGTTCTTC
>few|TRBJ2-7|-|TRBV6-5
CASSYAQYSYEQYF
TGTGCCAGCAGTTACGCACAGTACTCCTACGAGCAGTACTTC
>few|TRBJ2-7|TRBD2|TRBV19
CASSIETSLEQYF
TGTGCCAGTAGTATAGAGACTAGCCTCGAGCAGTACTTC
>-|TRBJ2-2|TRBD2|TRBV5-1
CASSLGVLAGSGAGELFF
TGCGCCAGCAGCTTGGGTGTTCTAGCGGGAAGTGGCGCCGGGGAGCTGTTTTTT
>-|TRBJ2-7|TRBD1|TRBV18
CASSPPGQAAYEQYF
TGTGCCAGCTCACCGCCTGGACAGGCCGCCTACGAGCAGTACTTC
>-|TRBJ1-2|TRBD1|TRBV30
CAWESAGTGGLGGYTF
TGTGCCTGGGAATCTGCCGGGACAGGGGGACTCGGGGGCTACACCTTC
>-|TRBJ2-1|-|TRBV7-8
CASTLPGGYNEQFF
TGTGCCAGCACCCTACCTGGCGGATACAATGAGCAGTTCTTC
>-|TRBJ2-7|TRBD1|TRBV4-1
CASRNRQGAKYEQYF
TGCGCCAGCAGAAACCGACAGGGGGCTAAGTACGAGCAGTACTTC
>-|TRBJ1-5|-|TRBV6-2/TRBV6-3
CASSYGGTANQPQHF
TGTGCCAGCAGTTATGGAGGAACAGCAAATCAGCCCCAGCATTTT
>few|TRBJ1-4|-|TRBV10-3
CAISERGVTNEKLFF
TGTGCCATCAGTGAACGGGGAGTCACTAATGAAAAACTGTTTTTT
>-|TRBJ1-2|-|TRBV7-9
CASSLARGGPYGYTF
TGTGCCAGCAGCTTAGCGAGGGGAGGACCCTATGGCTACACCTTC
>once|TRBJ1-1|TRBD1|TRBV24-1
CATSVAGGTEAFF
TGTGCCACCAGTGTAGCAGGGGGCACTGAAGCTTTCTTT
>-|TRBJ1-6|TRBD1|TRBV2
CASSPDRGVRNSPLHF
TGTGCCAGCAGTCCTGACAGGGGCGTACGTAATTCACCCCTCCACTTT
>-|TRBJ2-1|-|TRBV24-1
CATSEAGSYNEQFF
TGTGCCACCAGTGAGGCAGGCTCCTACAATGAGCAGTTCTTC
>-|TRBJ1-4|-|TRBV7-9
CASSLGRVEEKLFF
TGTGCCAGCAGCTTAGGCAGGGTAGAAGAAAAACTGTTTTTT
>-|TRBJ2-3|-|TRBV5-1
CASSLWGEDTQYF
TGCGCCAGCAGCTTGTGGGGGGAAGATACGCAGTATTTT
>-|TRBJ2-1|-|TRBV3-1/TRBV3-2
CASSQVALGSGISYNEQFF
TGTGCCAGCAGCCAAGTTGCCCTCGGGTCGGGAATCTCCTACAATGAGCAGTTCTTC
>-|TRBJ1-5|TRBD1|TRBV2
CASSEARGQGNQPQHF
TGTGCCAGCAGTGAAGCACGAGGACAGGGCAATCAGCCCCAGCATTTT
>-|TRBJ2-2|TRBD2|TRBV5-1
CASSSGLAGGPGTGELFF
TGCGCCAGCAGCTCCGGACTAGCGGGGGGGCCGGGCACCGGGGAGCTGTTTTTT
>-|TRBJ1-5|-|TRBV5-1
CASSLDGNQPQHF
TGCGCCAGCAGCTTGGACGGTAATCAGCCCCAGCATTTT
>few|TRBJ1-5|TRBD1|TRBV5-8
CASSRTGYSNQPQHF
TGTGCCAGCAGCAGGACAGGATATAGCAATCAGCCCCAGCATTTT
>-|TRBJ2-7|-|TRBV6-5
CASRLHMSSYEQYF
TGTGCCAGCAGACTACATATGAGCTCCTACGAGCAGTACTTC
>-|TRBJ1-4|-|TRBV5-6
CASSLGANEKLFF
TGTGCCAGCAGCTTGGGGGCAAATGAAAAACTGTTTTTT
>few|TRBJ2-3|TRBD2|TRBV27
CASSLSSAGVYGTDTQYF
TGTGCCAGCAGTTTATCGTCCGCGGGGGTCTACGGCACAGATACGCAGTATTTT
>once|TRBJ2-2|TRBD2|TRBV11-3
CASSLDRRLASTGELFF
TGTGCCAGCAGCTTAGATCGCCGACTAGCTAGCACCGGGGAGCTGTTTTTT
>-|TRBJ2-2|-|TRBV5-1
CATRRGLNTGELFF
TGCGCCACCCGGAGGGGACTTAACACCGGGGAGCTGTTTTTT
>once|TRBJ2-1|-|TRBV6-4
CASMSSGSSYNEQFF
TGTGCCAGCATGAGTAGCGGAAGCTCCTACAATGAGCAGTTCTTC
>-|TRBJ2-7|TRBD1|TRBV27
CASGQGYEQYF
TGTGCCAGCGGACAGGGCTACGAGCAGTACTTC
>-|TRBJ2-1|TRBD2|TRBV9
CASSVGRTSGFYNEQFF
TGTGCCAGCAGCGTAGGAAGGACTAGCGGGTTCTACAATGAGCAGTTCTTC
>-|TRBJ1-3|-|TRBV7-2
CASSPRQVLSGNTIYF
TGTGCCAGCAGCCCAAGACAGGTCCTATCTGGAAACACCATATATTTT
>few|TRBJ2-7|-|TRBV11-1
CASSVRSTYEQYF
TGTGCCAGCAGCGTCAGGTCCACCTACGAGCAGTACTTC
>-|TRBJ2-5|TRBD1|TRBV5-4
CASSTRDSKETQYF
TGTGCCAGCAGCACCCGGGACAGTAAAGAGACCCAGTACTTC
>-|TRBJ2-7|-|TRBV14
CASSPNAISEQYF
TGTGCCAGCAGCCCCAATGCGATCTCCGAGCAGTACTTC
>-|TRBJ1-2|TRBD1|TRBV5-4
CASSLGQGGPNGYTF
TGTGCCAGCAGCTTGGGACAGGGTGGACCTAATGGCTACACCTTC
>-|TRBJ1-2|-|TRBV28
CASGSTGQGYTF
TGTGCCAGCGGGTCGACAGGACAGGGCTACACCTTC
>-|TRBJ2-7|TRBD1|TRBV2
CASSAGSLDRGLYEQYF
TGTGCCAGCAGTGCCGGCTCGCTGGACAGGGGCCTCTACGAGCAGTACTTC
>once|TRBJ2-1|TRBD2|TRBV9
CASSGPGLAGVGEQFF
TGTGCCAGCAGCGGACCGGGACTAGCGGGAGTAGGGGAGCAGTTCTTC
>-|TRBJ1-4|TRBD1|TRBV5-1
CASSLAGQGREKLFF
TGCGCCAGCAGCTTAGCGGGACAGGGTCGGGAAAAACTGTTTTTT
>-|TRBJ2-7|TRBD2|TRBV6-5
CASSQRRLAGDEQYF
TGTGCCAGCAGCCAAAGGAGACTAGCGGGAGACGAGCAGTACTTC
>-|TRBJ1-2|-|TRBV5-4
CASSLRGRGGYTF
TGTGCCAGCAGCTTGAGGGGCAGGGGTGGCTACACCTTC
>many|TRBJ1-5|-|TRBV4-2
CASSQNSGSEQPQHF
TGTGCCAGCAGCCAAAACTCAGGGTCGGAACAGCCCCAGCATTTT
>-|TRBJ2-3|TRBD2|TRBV3-1/TRBV3-2
CASSPSGLGDTDTQYF
TGTGCCAGCAGCCCGTCGGGACTAGGTGACACAGATACGCAGTATTTT
>-|TRBJ1-4|-|TRBV7-2
CASSPPGEKLFF
TGTGCCAGCAGCCCCCCCGGGGAAAAACTGTTTTTT
>-|TRBJ2-3|-|TRBV6-4
CASSDGGGADTQYF
TGTGCCAGCAGTGACGGGGGCGGAGCAGATACGCAGTATTTT
>once|TRBJ2-3|-|TRBV5-1
CASSSLDGGLGTDTQYF
TGCGCCAGCAGCTCCCTCGACGGGGGGCTAGGAACAGATACGCAGTATTTT
>few|TRBJ1-4|TRBD1|TRBV29-1
CSAIGQGKSEKLFF
TGCAGCGCTATAGGACAGGGAAAAAGTGAAAAACTGTTTTTT
>-|TRBJ2-3|TRBD1|TRBV19
CASSIGDRDADTQYF
TGTGCCAGTAGTATCGGGGACAGGGACGCAGATACGCAGTATTTT
>few|TRBJ1-3|-|TRBV28
CASSLGGSGNTIYF
TGTGCCAGCAGTTTAGGCGGCTCTGGAAACACCATATATTTT
>few|TRBJ1-1|-|TRBV6-6
CASSSQGTEAFF
TGTGCCAGCAGTTCCCAGGGAACTGAAGCTTTCTTT
>-|TRBJ2-4|-|TRBV7-2
CASSFQGKLAKNIQYF
TGTGCCAGCAGCTTCCAGGGCAAACTAGCCAAAAACATTCAGTACTTC
>-|TRBJ2-7|TRBD2|TRBV7-2
CASSPGTRLGEEQYF
TGTGCCAGCAGCCCTGGGACTAGATTGGGAGAGGAGCAGTACTTC